This T cell receptor beta chain was obtained from a study of T cells in Graves' hyperthyroidism and ophthalmopathy. Notes on the study in general: Among clonotypes expanded in thyroid above 0.001, most were also found in blood.

Authors of the study amplified TCR beta CDR3 regions from RNA transcripts. Using the HTBI primer set, a first-round RT-PCR was run on the TCR CDR3. TCRdb analysed the multiplex PCR reads with MiXCR anew, one entry per CDR3 protein. Among 370,000 or so distinct CDR3 sequences listed, 15% to 17% were seen once. With regard to this clonotype: The target antigen is unknown.

Criteria for exclusion of patients were uncontrolled infection, other autoimmune disease, pregnancy or lactation. The blood sample was taken at first hyperthyroidism diagnosis, before any ophthalmopathy symptoms. PBMCs were collected from a roughly 10 ml volume of fresh peripheral blood. The CDR3 runs 13 residues. Germline V lookup: CDR1 MNHNS, CDR2 SASEGT. The V gene lost 5 bases and the J gene lost 0 bases, with 8 bases spanning the gap. The TCR originated in a woman between 18 and 29 years old with Graves' hyperthyroidism that later progressed to Graves' ophthalmopathy. The rearrangement uses TRBV6-1 and TRBJ2-7; no clear D gene. The sequencing input was blood. The CDR3 spells CASSMGNSYEQYF. The CDR3 DNA is TGTGCCAGCAGTATGGGGAACTCCTACGAGCAGTACTTC.